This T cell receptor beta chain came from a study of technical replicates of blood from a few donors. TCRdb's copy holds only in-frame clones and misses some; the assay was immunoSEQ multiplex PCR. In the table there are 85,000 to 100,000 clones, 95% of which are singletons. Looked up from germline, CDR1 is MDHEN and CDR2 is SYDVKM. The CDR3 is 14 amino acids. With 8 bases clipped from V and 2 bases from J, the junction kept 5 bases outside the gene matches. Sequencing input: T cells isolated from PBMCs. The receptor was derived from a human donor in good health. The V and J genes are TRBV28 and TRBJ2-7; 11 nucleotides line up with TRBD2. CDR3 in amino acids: CASRGTSGTYEQYF. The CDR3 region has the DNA TGTGCCAGCCGGGGGACTAGCGGAACCTACGAGCAGTACTTC.